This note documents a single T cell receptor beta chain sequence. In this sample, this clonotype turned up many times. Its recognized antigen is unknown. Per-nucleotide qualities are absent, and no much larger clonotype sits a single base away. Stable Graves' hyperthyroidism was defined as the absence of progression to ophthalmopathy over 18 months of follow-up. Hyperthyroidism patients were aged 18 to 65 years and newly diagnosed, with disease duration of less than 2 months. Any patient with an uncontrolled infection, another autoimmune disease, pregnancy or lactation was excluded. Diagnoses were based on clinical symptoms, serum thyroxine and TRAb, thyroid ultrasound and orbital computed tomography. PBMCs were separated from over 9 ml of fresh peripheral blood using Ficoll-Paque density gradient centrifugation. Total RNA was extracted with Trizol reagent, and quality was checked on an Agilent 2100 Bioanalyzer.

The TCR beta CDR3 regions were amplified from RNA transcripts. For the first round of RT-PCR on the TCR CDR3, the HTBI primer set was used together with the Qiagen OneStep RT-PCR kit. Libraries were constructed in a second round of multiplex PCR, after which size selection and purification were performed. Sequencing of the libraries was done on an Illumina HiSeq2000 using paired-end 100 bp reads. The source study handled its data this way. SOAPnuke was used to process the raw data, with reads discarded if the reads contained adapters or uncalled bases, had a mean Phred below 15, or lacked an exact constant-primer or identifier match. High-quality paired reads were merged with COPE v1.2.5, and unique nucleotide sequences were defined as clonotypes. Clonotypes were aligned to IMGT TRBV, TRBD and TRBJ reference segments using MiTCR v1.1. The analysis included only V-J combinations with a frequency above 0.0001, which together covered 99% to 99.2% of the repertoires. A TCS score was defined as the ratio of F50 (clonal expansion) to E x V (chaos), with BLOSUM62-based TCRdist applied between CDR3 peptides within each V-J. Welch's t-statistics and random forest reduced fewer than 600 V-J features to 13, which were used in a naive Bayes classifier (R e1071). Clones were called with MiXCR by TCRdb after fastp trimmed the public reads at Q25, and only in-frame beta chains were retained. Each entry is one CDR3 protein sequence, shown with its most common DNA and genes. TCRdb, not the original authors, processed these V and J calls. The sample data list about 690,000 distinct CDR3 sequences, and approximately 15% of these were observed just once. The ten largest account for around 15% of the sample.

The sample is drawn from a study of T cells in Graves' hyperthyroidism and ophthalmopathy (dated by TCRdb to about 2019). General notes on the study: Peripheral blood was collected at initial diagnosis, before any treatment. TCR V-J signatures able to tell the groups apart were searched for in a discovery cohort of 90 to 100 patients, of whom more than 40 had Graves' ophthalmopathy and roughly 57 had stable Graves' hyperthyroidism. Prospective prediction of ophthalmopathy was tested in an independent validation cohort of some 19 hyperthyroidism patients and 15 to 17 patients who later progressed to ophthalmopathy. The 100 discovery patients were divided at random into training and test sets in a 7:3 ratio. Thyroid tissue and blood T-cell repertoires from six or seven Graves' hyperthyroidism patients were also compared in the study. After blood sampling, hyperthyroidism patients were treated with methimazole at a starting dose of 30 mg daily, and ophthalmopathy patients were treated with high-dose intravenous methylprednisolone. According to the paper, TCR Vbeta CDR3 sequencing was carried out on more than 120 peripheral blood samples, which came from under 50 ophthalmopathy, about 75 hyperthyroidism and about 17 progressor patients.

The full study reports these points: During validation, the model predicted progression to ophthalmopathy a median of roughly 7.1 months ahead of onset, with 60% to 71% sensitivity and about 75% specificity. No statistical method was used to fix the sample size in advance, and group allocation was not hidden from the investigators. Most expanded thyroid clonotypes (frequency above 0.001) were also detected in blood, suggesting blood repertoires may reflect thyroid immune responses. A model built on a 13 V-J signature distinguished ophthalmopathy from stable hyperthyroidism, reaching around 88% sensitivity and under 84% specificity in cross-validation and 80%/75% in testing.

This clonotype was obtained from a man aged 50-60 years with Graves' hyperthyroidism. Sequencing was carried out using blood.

The nucleotide sequence is given as TGTGCCAGCAGCCAAGGGGGTCCCAGAGAGGGAAACACTGAAGCTTTCTTT. The resulting protein is CASSQGGPREGNTEAFF. Recombination linked TRBV14 to TRBJ1-1, with the D segment identity uncertain. The CDR3 runs 17 residues from the cysteine to the phenylalanine. The read is trimmed to its CDR3 DNA, 51 bases read in frame from base 1. The germline V gene sets CDR1 to SGHDN and CDR2 to FVKESK. V is cut by 1 base and J by 2 bases, and the space between the germline ends is 17 bases.